Each of the 3 T cell receptor beta chains below was sequenced from the same sample in a study of blood T cell repertoires in COVID-19. The table came from immunoSEQ multiplex PCR; TCRdb's copy has only in-frame clones and leaves some out. The repertoire holds about 200,000 clones, with approximately 80% as singletons. What was sequenced was peripheral blood. These receptors were collected from a man aged 60 to 75 with COVID-19, enrolled during active disease.

This chain joins TRBV28 and TRBJ2-1, with TRBD2 matching 9 bases. After removal of 5 bases from V and 0 bases from J, the junction contained 5 bases not matched to a gene. Germline lookup yields CDR1 MDHEN and CDR2 SYDVKM. CDR3 length: 16 amino acids. The CDR3 region has the DNA TGTGCCAGCAGTCCCGCGGGGGGGAGCTCCTACAATGAGCAGTTCTTC. Protein product: CASSPAGGSSYNEQFF.

The chain employs TRBV7-9 and TRBJ1-3; 8 bases match TRBD1. The V and J ends lost 5 bases and 7 bases, in that order; junction bases with no gene match: 13. CDR3 length: 16 amino acids. Germline V gives CDR1 SEHNR, CDR2 FQNEAQ (reference sequence). The DNA of the CDR3 is TGTGCCAGCAGCGTGGTCGTTATTCAGGGGGCGAACACCATATATTTT. Translation: CASSVVVIQGANTIYF.

The rearrangement joins TRBV27 to TRBJ1-4, with 8 bases aligning to TRBD1. This CDR3 region has 14 residues. The J segment lost 7 bases and the V segment lost 6 bases, leaving 7 bases of the junction unmatched. Germline loops: CDR1 MNHEY, CDR2 SMNVEV (reference sequence). CDR3 residues: CASSSTGVGEKLFF. In DNA, the CDR3 is TGTGCCAGCAGCTCGACAGGGGTCGGTGAAAAACTGTTTTTT.